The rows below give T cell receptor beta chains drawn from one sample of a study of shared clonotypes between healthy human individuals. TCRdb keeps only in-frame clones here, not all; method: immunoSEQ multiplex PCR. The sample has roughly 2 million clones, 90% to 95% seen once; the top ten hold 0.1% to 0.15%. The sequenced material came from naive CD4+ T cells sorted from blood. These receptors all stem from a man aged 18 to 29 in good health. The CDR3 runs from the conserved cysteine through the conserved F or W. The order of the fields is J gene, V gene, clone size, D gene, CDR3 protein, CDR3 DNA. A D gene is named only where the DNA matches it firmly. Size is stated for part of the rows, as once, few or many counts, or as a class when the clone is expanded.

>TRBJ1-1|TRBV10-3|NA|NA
CAISESTRELNTEAFF
TGTGCCATCAGTGAGTCAACAAGGGAACTGAACACTGAAGCTTTCTTT
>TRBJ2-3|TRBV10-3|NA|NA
CAISGGPSSTDTQYF
TGTGCCATCAGTGGTGGGCCATCAAGCACAGATACGCAGTATTTT
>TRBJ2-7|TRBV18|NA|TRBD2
CASSPIKLAGASYEQYF
TGTGCCAGCTCACCGATAAAACTAGCGGGGGCCTCCTACGAGCAGTACTTC
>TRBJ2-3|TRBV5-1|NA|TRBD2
CASSFIAGATADTQYF
TGCGCCAGCAGCTTTATAGCGGGGGCCACCGCAGATACGCAGTATTTT
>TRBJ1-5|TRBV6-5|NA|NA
CASSLGHPGHQPQHF
TGTGCCAGCAGTTTGGGACATCCAGGCCATCAGCCCCAGCATTTT
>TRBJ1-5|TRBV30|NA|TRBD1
CAWSNDRGSQPQHF
TGTGCCTGGAGCAACGACAGGGGGAGTCAGCCCCAGCATTTT
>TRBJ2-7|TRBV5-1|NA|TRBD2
CASSLSGASGKRQYF
TGCGCCAGCAGCCTCTCCGGGGCTAGCGGGAAGCGGCAGTACTTC
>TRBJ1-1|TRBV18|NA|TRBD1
CASSRQGMVNTEAFF
TGTGCCAGCTCGCGACAGGGAATGGTGAACACTGAAGCTTTCTTT
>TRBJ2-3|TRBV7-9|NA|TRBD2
CASRASGVDTQYF
TGTGCCAGTCGGGCTAGCGGGGTGGATACGCAGTATTTT
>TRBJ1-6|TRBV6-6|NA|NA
CASIEGSSYNSPLHF
TGTGCCAGCATCGAAGGGAGCTCCTATAATTCACCCCTCCACTTT
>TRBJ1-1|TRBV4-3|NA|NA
CASTRRPDGNTEAFF
TGCGCCAGCACCCGCCGACCCGACGGGAACACTGAAGCTTTCTTT
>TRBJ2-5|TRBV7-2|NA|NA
CASSLSTPAGAIQETQYF
TGTGCCAGCAGCTTAAGTACTCCCGCGGGGGCGATTCAAGAGACCCAGTACTTC
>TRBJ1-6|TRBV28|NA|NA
CAVQGPANSPLHF
TGTGCCGTTCAGGGGCCTGCTAATTCACCCCTCCACTTT
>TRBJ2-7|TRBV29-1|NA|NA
CSVEDRGYEQYF
TGCAGCGTTGAAGACCGGGGCTACGAGCAGTACTTC
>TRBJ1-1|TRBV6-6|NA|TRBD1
CASSDWTGANTEAFF
TGTGCCAGCAGTGATTGGACAGGGGCCAACACTGAAGCTTTCTTT
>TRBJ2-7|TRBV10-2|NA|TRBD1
CASLTGVEQYF
TGCGCCAGCCTGACAGGGGTCGAGCAGTACTTC
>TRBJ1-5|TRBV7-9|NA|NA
CASSPSPAQGNQPQHF
TGTGCCAGCAGCCCTAGCCCCGCTCAGGGCAATCAGCCCCAGCATTTT
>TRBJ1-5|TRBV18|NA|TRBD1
CASSRQGNQPQHF
TGTGCCAGCTCTAGACAGGGAAATCAGCCCCAGCATTTT
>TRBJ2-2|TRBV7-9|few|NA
CASTREAGELFF
TGTGCCAGCACCAGGGAGGCCGGGGAGCTGTTTTTT
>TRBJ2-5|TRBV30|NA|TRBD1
CAWSEGGTGTQYF
TGTGCCTGGAGTGAAGGGGGCACGGGGACCCAGTACTTC
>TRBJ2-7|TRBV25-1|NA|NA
CASSEGVMSYEQYF
TGTGCCAGCAGTGAAGGAGTGATGAGTTACGAGCAGTACTTC